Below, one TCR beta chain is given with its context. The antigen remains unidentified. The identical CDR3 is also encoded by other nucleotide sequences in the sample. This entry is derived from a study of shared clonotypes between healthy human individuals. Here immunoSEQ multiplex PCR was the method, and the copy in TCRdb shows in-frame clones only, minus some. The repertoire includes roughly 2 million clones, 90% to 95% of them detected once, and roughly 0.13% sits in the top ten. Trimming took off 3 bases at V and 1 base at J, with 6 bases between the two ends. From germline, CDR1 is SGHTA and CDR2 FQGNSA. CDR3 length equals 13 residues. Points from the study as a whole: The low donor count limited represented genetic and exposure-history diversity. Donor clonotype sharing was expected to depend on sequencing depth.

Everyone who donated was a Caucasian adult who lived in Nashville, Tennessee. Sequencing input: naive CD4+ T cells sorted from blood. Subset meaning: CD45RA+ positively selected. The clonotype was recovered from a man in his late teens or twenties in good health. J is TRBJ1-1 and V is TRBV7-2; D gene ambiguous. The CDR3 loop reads CASSLAQNTEAFF. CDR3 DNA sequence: TGTGCCAGCAGCTTGGCGCAGAACACTGAAGCTTTCTTT.